These 28 T cell receptor beta chains share one sample of origin, sequenced in a study of blood T cell repertoires in COVID-19. The repertoire was sequenced with immunoSEQ multiplex PCR; TCRdb's copy has only in-frame clones and lacks some. Among around 300,000 clones listed, about nine tenths were seen once. The sequencing input was peripheral blood. Receptor source: a man aged 50 to 60 with acute or convalescent COVID-19.

The chain has TRBV20-1 and TRBJ1-1; D perhaps matches TRBD1 (5 bases). This CDR3 region has 11 residues. Germline loops: CDR1 DFQATT, CDR2 SNEGSKA (reference sequence). Trimming left V 1 base short and J 10 bases short, with 10 bases between. CDR3 nucleotide sequence: TGCAGTGCTAGAGTAGGGGAGGGAGCTTTCTTT. Its protein product is CSARVGEGAFF.

The chain is built from TRBV29-1 and TRBJ1-1; a possible D gene is TRBD1 (6 bases). The CDR3 is 14 amino acids. The germline V gene encodes CDR1 SQVTM and CDR2 ANQGSEA. V lost 2 bases and J 5 bases, leaving 15 bases between the germline ends. DNA of the CDR3: TGCAGCGTTGAATCGCCCGGGGGGCAGACTGAAGCTTTCTTT. Residues: CSVESPGGQTEAFF.

This chain links TRBV3-1 (or the pseudogene TRBV3-2) with TRBJ2-7; TRBD1 agrees at 10 bases. V lost 4 bases and J lost 7; bases outside the gene matches: 10. CDR1 and CDR2 from the germline V gene are LGHDT and YNNKEL (reference sequence). The CDR3 is 15 residues long. The CDR3 DNA is TGTGCCAGCAGCCTCGGGACAGGGGAAATGGGGGAGCAGTACTTC. This encodes CASSLGTGEMGEQYF.

The V call is TRBV18, the J call TRBJ2-7; 7 bases fit TRBD2. The germline V gene has CDR1 KGHSH and CDR2 LQKENI. The CDR3 is 12 amino acids. V trimming: 8 bases; J trimming: 7 bases; junction bases outside the gene matches: 8. The CDR3 here is CASLFPGGEQYF. CDR3 sequence (DNA): TGTGCCAGCCTTTTCCCCGGGGGGGAGCAGTACTTC.

As concerns this clone: At one end, the junction sequence differs from germline, possibly due to a read error. This chain uses TRBV7-7 with TRBJ2-3; weak D call: TRBD2 (5 bases). In germline, CDR1 is SSHAT, CDR2 FNYEAQ (reference sequence). CDR3 length: 15 residues. In nucleotides, the CDR3 is TGTGCTAGCAGCCCCGGAGGTACGCGCACAGATACGCAGTATTTT. This encodes CASSPGGTRTDTQYF.

V gene TRBV3-1 (or the pseudogene TRBV3-2) combines with J gene TRBJ2-6; D perhaps matches TRBD1 (6 bases). With 5 bases removed from V and 0 bases from J, the gap between germline ends came to 17 bases. Germline V lookup: CDR1 LGHDT, CDR2 YNNKEL (reference sequence). This CDR3 is built from 18 residues. The CDR3: CASSALRGPISGANVLTF. As DNA, the CDR3 is TGTGCCAGCAGCGCACTCAGGGGACCTATCTCTGGGGCCAACGTCCTGACTTTC.

The chain is built from TRBV30 and TRBJ2-3, with 14 bases fitting TRBD2. J gave up 0 bases and V 0 bases, and 2 bases lay outside the gene matches. CDR3 length: 17 residues. Germline V CDR1 and CDR2: GTSNPN, SVGIG (reference sequence). Written as DNA, the CDR3 is TGTGCCTGGAGTGTGGGACTAGCGGGGGTGAGCACAGATACGCAGTATTTT. Translating it yields CAWSVGLAGVSTDTQYF.

The gene calls are TRBV9 and TRBJ1-1, with D possibly being TRBD1 (6 bases). Trimming cost V 3 bases and J 7 bases, with 13 bases left between them. From germline, CDR1 is SGDLS and CDR2 YYNGEE. The CDR3 is made up of 13 amino acids. Written as DNA, the CDR3 is TGTGCCAGCAGCGGCCAGGGGATGGGTGAAGCTTTCTTT. This translates into CASSGQGMGEAFF.

The rearrangement links TRBV10-3 to TRBJ2-5, with TRBD2 identical over 10 bases. V lost 10 bases to trimming and J lost 0 bases; unmatched junction nucleotides: 5. CDR1 and CDR2 from the germline V gene are ENHRY and SYGVKD. CDR3 length equals 14 residues. CDR3 DNA: TGTGCCACCGCTAGCGGGGGCCACCAAGAGACCCAGTACTTC. Residues: CATASGGHQETQYF.

This clone was seen only once. The chain combines TRBV30 with TRBJ1-5; TRBD1 is a possible D gene (6 bases). CDR3 size: 14 residues. V was shortened by 2 bases and J by 0 bases, with 8 bases between the two germline ends. The germline V gene has CDR1 GTSNPN and CDR2 SVGIG (reference sequence). The CDR3: CAWSNRVSNQPQHF. The CDR3 DNA sequence: TGTGCCTGGAGTAACAGGGTTAGCAATCAGCCCCAGCATTTT.

The gene calls are TRBV10-3 and TRBJ1-5; D call uncertain. The length of the CDR3 is 14 residues. Between the trimmed V and J ends, which lost 10 bases and 2 bases, there was a span of 15 bases. Germline lookup yields CDR1 ENHRY and CDR2 SYGVKD. In nucleotides, the CDR3 is TGTGCCACCGAAGACCGTGCGGGCAATCAGCCCCAGCATTTT. It is translated as CATEDRAGNQPQHF.

The chain links TRBV7-6 to TRBJ1-2, with unresolved D. The CDR3 is 14 residues long. Germline V gene lookup returns CDR1 SGHVS and CDR2 FNYEAQ. V was pared by 5 bases and J by 1 base, with 11 bases between. CDR3 protein: CASSPGGGNYGYTF. CDR3 DNA: TGTGCCAGCAGCCCAGGAGGAGGTAACTATGGCTACACCTTC.

This chain uses TRBV11-2 with TRBJ1-3, with a weak D call TRBD1 (5 bases). V gave up 5 bases and J gave up 5 bases, with 13 bases separating them. Germline values: CDR1 SGHAT, CDR2 FQNNGV. This CDR3 region has 14 residues. The CDR3 region is CASSTQQERNTIYF. CDR3 nucleotide sequence: TGTGCCAGCAGCACACAACAGGAGAGAAACACCATATATTTT.

The CDR3, as DNA: TGTGCCAGTAGGGGAGGGGGGGGCAGAGATACGCAGTATTTT. Translation: CASRGGGGRDTQYF. This sequence joins TRBV19 and TRBJ2-3; a possible D gene is TRBD2 (7 bases). The CDR3 is 14 amino acids. V was cut by 6 bases and J by 5 bases, with 15 bases left in between. Germline values: CDR1 LNHDA, CDR2 SQIVND (reference sequence).

The V and J genes are TRBV7-6 and TRBJ2-7; 15 nucleotides line up with TRBD2. V was clipped by 3 bases and J by 6 bases; unmatched bases: 3. CDR3 size: 15 residues. Germline loops: CDR1 SGHVS, CDR2 FNYEAQ. The CDR3 bases are TGTGCCAGCAGCTTGGGGACTAGCGGGGGGACCGAGCAGTACTTC. This codes for CASSLGTSGGTEQYF.

The chain combines TRBV7-3 with TRBJ1-2, with 8 positions matching TRBD1. CDR1 is SGHTA and CDR2 is FQGTGA in the germline V gene. Trimming cost V 1 base and J 2 bases; bases outside gene matches: 6. The CDR3 is 16 residues long. The CDR3 sequence: CASSLMGTGGNYGYTF. CDR3 nucleotide sequence: TGTGCCAGCAGCTTAATGGGGACAGGCGGCAACTATGGCTACACCTTC.

The chain combines TRBV11-3 with TRBJ1-5; maybe TRBD1 (6 bases). Trimming removed 5 bases at V and 5 bases at J, with 28 bases between. The CDR3 length is 19 residues. In germline, CDR1 is SGHNT, CDR2 YENEEA. CDR3 bases: TGTGCCAGCAGCCCGCGGGGGGGGCGTATTTCGGTCAGGGATCAGCCCCAGCATTTT. Translating gives CASSPRGGRISVRDQPQHF.

The rearrangement links TRBV11-1 to TRBJ2-6, with 9 bases lining up with TRBD1. V trimming: 3 bases; J trimming: 3 bases; junction bases outside the gene matches: 3. CDR1 SGHAT and CDR2 FQDESV come from the germline V gene (reference sequence). The CDR3 loop spans 16 amino acids. The CDR3 is CASSFGTGYGANVLTF. Written as DNA, the CDR3 is TGTGCCAGCAGCTTCGGGACAGGGTATGGGGCCAACGTCCTGACTTTC. Using reference TRBV11-1 and TRBJ2-6 for the parts outside the CDR3, the full variable domain is EAEVAQSPRYKITEKSQAVAFWCDPISGHATLYWYRQILGQGPELLVQFQDESVVDDSQLPKDRFSAERLKGVDSTLKIQPAELGDSAMYLCASSFGTGYGANVLTFGAGSRLTVL.

The CDR3 DNA follows: TGTGCCAGCAGCTCACAGGGAAGCTCCTACGAGCAGTACTTC. It specifies CASSSQGSSYEQYF. The V gene is TRBV11-3, the J gene TRBJ2-7, with D maybe TRBD1 (6 bases). The CDR3 consists of 14 residues. The ends were cut back, 4 bases at V and 0 bases at J, with 10 bases in the middle. Looked up from germline, CDR1 is SGHNT and CDR2 is YENEEA.

This clone showed up just once. The rearrangement uses TRBV2 and TRBJ2-1; a possible D gene is TRBD1 (6 bases). From germline, CDR1 is SNHLY and CDR2 FYNNEI. The V end was cut by 6 bases, the J end by 4 bases, with 19 bases between. The CDR3 extends over 16 amino acids. DNA of the CDR3: TGTGCCAGCAGGGACCAACAGGGTTATGGATACAATGAGCAGTTCTTC. Its protein is CASRDQQGYGYNEQFF.

In its sample, this clone was seen once. The chain links TRBV7-3 to TRBJ2-7, with D unresolved. Germline CDR1 and CDR2: SGHTA and FQGTGA. The ends were cut back, 0 bases at V and 5 bases at J, with 8 bases in the middle. This CDR3 has 13 amino acids. DNA for the CDR3: TGTGCCAGCAGCTTAACTTTTGCGGACGAGCAGTACTTC. Its protein is CASSLTFADEQYF.

CDR3 DNA sequence: TGTGCCAGCTCAACAGGGTACGACGTTACTGGCGAGCAGTACTTC. This sequence encodes CASSTGYDVTGEQYF. This sequence joins TRBV18 and TRBJ2-7, with D maybe TRBD1 (6 bases). The V end was cut by 5 bases, the J end by 6 bases, with 20 bases between. CDR3 length equals 15 residues. Per germline, CDR1 KGHSH and CDR2 LQKENI.

V usage is TRBV4-2 and J usage is TRBJ2-5; no clear D gene. Germline CDR1 is LGHNA and CDR2 is YNFKEQ. The CDR3 totals 15 residues. Trimming removed 1 base at V and 3 bases at J, with 12 bases between. In DNA form, the CDR3 reads TGTGCCAGCAGCCAAGGTCGCGGAGTGGAAGAGACCCAGTACTTC. Protein: CASSQGRGVEETQYF.

V is TRBV30 and J is TRBJ2-5; 9 bases map to TRBD1. From germline, CDR1 is GTSNPN and CDR2 SVGIG (reference sequence). J lost 4 bases, V lost 0 bases, and 3 bases had no gene match. This CDR3 comprises 14 residues. The CDR3 coding sequence is TGTGCCTGGAGTGTACTGGGACAGGGAGAGACCCAGTACTTC. Its protein is CAWSVLGQGETQYF.

The chain uses TRBV7-9 and TRBJ2-7; 12 bases align to TRBD1. The trim removed 6 bases at V and 6 bases at J, leaving 6 bases unmatched. The CDR3 contains 14 residues. The germline V gene encodes CDR1 SEHNR and CDR2 FQNEAQ (reference sequence). The CDR3, as DNA: TGTGCCAGCAGTCCCGGGACAGGGGGCTCCGAGCAGTACTTC. Translated, it gives CASSPGTGGSEQYF.

The chain combines TRBV10-3 with TRBJ2-5, with 9 bases aligning to TRBD1. Germline loops: CDR1 ENHRY, CDR2 SYGVKD. V dropped 7 bases and J dropped 1; count of bases not matched to a gene: 4. CDR3 length: 14 residues. The CDR3 spells CAITAGQGQETQYF. For the CDR3, the DNA is TGTGCCATCACCGCGGGACAGGGCCAAGAGACCCAGTACTTC.

The CDR3 DNA reads as TGTGCCAGTAGTGCTGCCTCGGGGGCACCCCTCCACTTT. Its protein product is CASSAASGAPLHF. This rearrangement joins TRBV19 to TRBJ1-6, with D possibly being TRBD1 (5 bases). Deletions cut 5 bases from V and 11 bases from J, with 13 bases between. Germline V CDR1 and CDR2: LNHDA, SQIVND (reference sequence). This CDR3 is 13 amino acids long.

The chain couples TRBV5-1 to TRBJ1-2; 10 positions match TRBD1. Germline trimming cut 3 bases from V and 6 bases from J; bases unmatched to any gene: 2. The CDR3 consists of 13 residues. The germline gives CDR1 SGHRS, CDR2 YFSETQ. CDR3 sequence reads: CASSWDRGDGYTF. CDR3 nucleotides: TGCGCCAGCAGCTGGGACAGGGGCGATGGCTACACCTTC.